The present T cell receptor (beta chain) was sequenced within a study of cytomegalovirus exposure and HLA in healthy donors. Findings and limits, study-wide: TCR beta sequences reportedly predicted the HLA-A and HLA-B alleles of most subjects accurately. A missense variant in DCLRE1C was later tied to TCR beta V- and J-gene trimming.

The PCR used 60 Vbeta and 13 Jbeta primers. Libraries were prepared by immunoSEQ multiplex PCR; TCRdb keeps only in-frame clonotypes and omits some of them. The sample lists about 100,000 clones, 70% to 80% occurring once. A remark on this clone: Its cognate antigen is unknown.

V lost 2 bases to trimming and J lost 2 bases; unmatched junction nucleotides: 6. The CDR3 runs to 16 residues. Per germline, CDR1 SGHAT and CDR2 FQNNGV. Sequenced input: PBMCs. J is TRBJ2-7 and V is TRBV11-2; 10 bases line up with TRBD2. The TCR comes from a man aged 50-59 years in good health and CMV-seropositive. As DNA, the CDR3 is TGTGCCAGCAGCTTAAGGCGGACTAGCGGACCCTACGAGCAGTACTTC. Residues: CASSLRRTSGPYEQYF.